This is a list of T cell receptor beta chains from one sample in a study of blood T cell repertoires in COVID-19. Sequenced by immunoSEQ multiplex PCR; TCRdb stores in-frame clones only, minus some. The data show more than 85,000 clones, approximately 82% seen once. The sample was peripheral blood. The receptor set was obtained from a man aged 70 or older with acute or convalescent COVID-19. Each CDR3 is given with its conserved first and last residue. A D gene is named only where the DNA matches it firmly. Clone size appears in some rows only: once, few, many, or a class for an expanded clone.

clone size,D gene,J gene,V gene,CDR3 length,CDR3 DNA,CDR3 protein
NA,NA,TRBJ1-1,TRBV5-6,13,TGTGCCAGCAGCCTGACAGCCCGGACTGAAGCTTTCTTT,CASSLTARTEAFF
NA,NA,TRBJ2-2,TRBV7-3,15,TGTGCCAGCAGCTCTGGACTACGGAACACCGGGGAGCTGTTTTTT,CASSSGLRNTGELFF
once,TRBD2,TRBJ2-7,TRBV7-2,15,TGTGCCAGCAGCTTACAGGGACTAGCGGGAGTGGAGCAGTACTTC,CASSLQGLAGVEQYF
NA,NA,TRBJ2-7,TRBV30,13,TGTGCCTGGAGTAATTCACTCCCCTACGAGCAGTACTTC,CAWSNSLPYEQYF
NA,TRBD1,TRBJ2-6,TRBV7-9,17,TGTGCCAGCAGCTTCGGACAGGGGAGCTCTGGGGCCAACGTCCTGACTTTC,CASSFGQGSSGANVLTF
NA,TRBD1,TRBJ2-1,TRBV7-3,13,TGTGCCAGCAGCTTAGCTCGAGACAGGGACAAATTCTTC,CASSLARDRDKFF
NA,NA,TRBJ2-1,TRBV29-1,12,TGCAGCGTTGAAGGGCTCAGGAATGAGCAGTTCTTC,CSVEGLRNEQFF
NA,NA,TRBJ2-7,TRBV11-3,14,TGTGCCAGCAGCCCGGACGGGAACCTTCACGAGCAGTACTTC,CASSPDGNLHEQYF
NA,NA,TRBJ1-5,TRBV5-6,15,TGTGCCAGCAGCTCAAGACAGACAAAAAATCAGCCCCAGCATTTT,CASSSRQTKNQPQHF
NA,NA,TRBJ2-7,TRBV3-1/TRBV3-2,14,TGTGCCAGCAGTAACAGGTCCTCCTCCTACGAGCAGTACTTC,CASSNRSSSYEQYF
few,TRBD1,TRBJ1-1,TRBV19,15,TGTGCCAGTAGTATGGACAGGCAGAGGACCACTGAAGCTTTCTTT,CASSMDRQRTTEAFF
NA,TRBD1,TRBJ1-5,TRBV19,16,TGTGCCATCAAACCAACAGGGGCGATAATAAATCAGCCCCAGCATTTT,CAIKPTGAIINQPQHF
NA,NA,TRBJ1-5,TRBV5-5,15,TGTGCCAGCAGCTTCGCCAGTTATAGCAATCAGCCCCAGCATTTT,CASSFASYSNQPQHF
NA,TRBD1,TRBJ1-2,TRBV6-1,14,TGTGCCAGCAGTGAATCGGGACAGATCTATGGCTACACCTTC,CASSESGQIYGYTF
NA,NA,TRBJ1-4,TRBV28,15,TGTGCCAGCAGCCCTCAGGGTCTGGGCAATGAAAAACTGTTTTTT,CASSPQGLGNEKLFF
NA,NA,TRBJ2-1,TRBV11-3,15,TGTGCCAGCAGCCAACGGGGGAGCTCCTACAATGAGCAGTTCTTC,CASSQRGSSYNEQFF
NA,TRBD1,TRBJ2-7,TRBV7-3,13,TGTGCCAGCAGTCGGACAGGGGCCTACGAGCAGTACTTC,CASSRTGAYEQYF
NA,NA,TRBJ2-2,TRBV10-3,13,TGTGCCATACGGACAGAACGCACCGGGGAGCTGTTTTTT,CAIRTERTGELFF
NA,TRBD2,TRBJ2-3,TRBV5-1,16,TGCGCCAGCAGCTTAGGGACTAGCGGGAGCACAGATACGCAGTATTTT,CASSLGTSGSTDTQYF